The next 6 T cell receptor beta chains were all read from a single sample in a study of shared clonotypes between healthy human individuals. Generated by immunoSEQ multiplex PCR, the TCRdb table keeps only in-frame clones and is missing some. Among approximately 640,000 clones listed, 55% to 75% were seen once. The sequencing input was memory CD4+ T cells sorted from blood. Subset in this sample: CD45RA-negative fraction. These receptors were collected from a young woman in good health.

The V call is TRBV6-4, the J call TRBJ1-5; 9 bases align to TRBD1. V lost 7 bases, J lost 5 bases, and 6 bases stayed unmatched. The length of the CDR3 is 14 residues. The germline V gene has CDR1 MRHNA and CDR2 SNTAGT. CDR3 residues: CASTLGDRDQPQHF. CDR3 nucleotides: TGTGCCAGCACCCTGGGGGACAGGGATCAGCCCCAGCATTTT.

The V and J genes are TRBV7-6 and TRBJ2-7; 11 bases line up with TRBD2. After removal of 1 base from V and 2 bases from J, the junction contained 7 bases not matched to a gene. Per germline, CDR1 SGHVS and CDR2 FNYEAQ. The CDR3 extends over 17 amino acids. DNA for the CDR3: TGTGCCAGCAGCTTAGGCCCCGGGACTAGCGGCGCCTACGAGCAGTACTTC. This codes for CASSLGPGTSGAYEQYF.

V gene TRBV7-9 combines with J gene TRBJ2-7, with 8 nucleotides matching TRBD2. The V segment lost 1 base and the J segment 5 bases; nucleotides outside the gene matches: 7. Germline V lookup: CDR1 SEHNR, CDR2 FQNEAQ (reference sequence). The CDR3 runs 15 residues. The CDR3 protein is CASSLGGLVGDEQYF. CDR3 DNA sequence: TGTGCCAGCAGCTTAGGGGGACTAGTAGGCGACGAGCAGTACTTC.

This chain links TRBV4-1 with TRBJ2-1, with 8 bases identical to TRBD1. In germline, CDR1 is MGHRA, CDR2 YSYEKL. With 2 bases clipped from V and 6 bases from J, the junction kept 6 bases outside the gene matches. The CDR3 totals 15 residues. The chain's CDR3 is CASSQPGQVSNEQFF. Here the CDR3 DNA reads TGCGCCAGCAGCCAACCGGGACAGGTCTCCAATGAGCAGTTCTTC.

The rearrangement joins TRBV7-9 to TRBJ2-2, with D uncertain. The CDR3 covers 16 residues. Deletions cut 5 bases from V and 0 bases from J, with 13 bases between. Germline loops: CDR1 SEHNR, CDR2 FQNEAQ (reference sequence). The CDR3 protein is CASSPRSRTNTGELFF. The CDR3 nucleotides are TGTGCCAGCAGCCCAAGATCCAGGACGAACACCGGGGAGCTGTTTTTT.

This clone has just a few counts. Other DNA sequences from this sample encode an identical CDR3 as well. V is TRBV18 and J is TRBJ1-3; D is unclear. V lost 0 bases, J lost 0 bases, and 6 bases lay in between. The germline CDR1 and CDR2 sequences are KGHSH and LQKENI. The CDR3 contains 15 residues. The CDR3 spells CASSPPVHSGNTIYF. CDR3 DNA sequence: TGTGCCAGCTCACCACCGGTTCACTCTGGAAACACCATATATTTT.